Listed below are T cell receptor beta chains from one sample, sequenced in a study of blood T cell repertoires in COVID-19. Measured with immunoSEQ multiplex PCR; TCRdb has only the in-frame clones, and not every one. This table has under 100,000 clones, roughly 84% appearing once. The sequenced sample consisted of peripheral blood. The source of these receptors is an elderly woman with COVID-19, enrolled during active disease. CDR3s leave out the opening cysteine and the closing phenylalanine or tryptophan.

cdr3_length	j_call	v_call	cdr3_aa
14	TRBJ2-4	TRBV5-1	ASSSQGGLAKNIQY
14	TRBJ1-5	TRBV16	ASSQYAGQGPQPQH
9	TRBJ2-5	TRBV27	ASSLGGTQY
9	TRBJ1-1	TRBV29-1	SVQKGVSAF
14	TRBJ1-5	TRBV4-2	ASSQDQGVLNQPQH
15	TRBJ2-4	TRBV3-1/TRBV3-2	ASSQAVGGARSNIQY
11	TRBJ2-7	TRBV29-1	SALVGGSYEQY
13	TRBJ2-3	TRBV27	ASSLLGASTDTQY
12	TRBJ1-4	TRBV5-5	ASSPGRANEKLF
14	TRBJ1-4	TRBV10-3	AISEGLVLSYEKLF
13	TRBJ2-5	TRBV7-3	ASSQTGTGEETQY
14	TRBJ2-2	TRBV5-1	ASSLTSGRVTGELF
15	TRBJ2-3	TRBV21-1	ASSNRSLAERRDTQY
13	TRBJ2-3	TRBV27	ASSSPGLATDTQY
11	TRBJ2-7	TRBV4-1	ASSQTGHPAQY
12	TRBJ2-4	TRBV27	ASSPRLAKNIQY
11	TRBJ1-2	TRBV18	ASSPLDSYGYT
11	TRBJ1-4	TRBV20-1	SASRQGGEKLF
11	TRBJ2-7	TRBV10-1	AIPTGPHDEQY
9	TRBJ1-2	TRBV10-3	AIRTGDGYT
12	TRBJ1-2	TRBV10-1	ASSRQGENYGYT
15	TRBJ2-3	TRBV7-2	ASRKDGTSWNLDTQY
12	TRBJ2-7	TRBV5-1	ASSRRTGSYEQY
16	TRBJ2-1	TRBV4-3	ASSQRFGGGAYLAEQF
11	TRBJ1-2	TRBV28	ASTADRVYGYT
12	TRBJ2-7	TRBV5-5	ASSGRAETYEQY
14	TRBJ2-1	TRBV4-2	ASSRNPEISYNEQF
14	TRBJ2-1	TRBV5-6	ASSPNRWGLRNEQF
17	TRBJ1-6	TRBV3-1/TRBV3-2	ASSQEREEPGLNNSPLH
12	TRBJ2-2	TRBV5-1	ASSLSRNTGELF
13	TRBJ1-1	TRBV5-1	ASSLLPTLNTEAF
12	TRBJ2-5	TRBV19	ASSVRDYQETQY
11	TRBJ2-3	TRBV5-1	ASGTSATDTQY
13	TRBJ2-3	TRBV5-1	ASSLGRVGTDTQY
11	TRBJ2-3	TRBV2	ASSVFRADTQY
14	TRBJ2-7	TRBV9	ASSPDRGTGFYEQY
14	TRBJ2-2	TRBV2	ASSDYGGALAGELF
12	TRBJ2-2	TRBV5-1	ASRSDRGTGELF
14	TRBJ1-2	TRBV29-1	SVEDRAGGGGYGYT
12	TRBJ1-2	TRBV27	ASSLYRDSYGYT
12	TRBJ2-7	TRBV2	ASSFWTGTSEQY